The rows below give T cell receptor beta chains drawn from one sample of a study of blood T cell repertoires in COVID-19. The protocol was immunoSEQ multiplex PCR, while the TCRdb copy is restricted to in-frame clones and leaves out a portion. Here the sample spans approximately 220,000 clones, 75% to 90% being singletons. What was sequenced was peripheral blood. The receptors derive from a man aged 40-55 years with acute or convalescent COVID-19. The CDR3 runs from the conserved cysteine through the conserved F or W. A D gene is named only where the DNA matches it firmly. Size tells how often a clone was seen (once, few, many) or the class of an expanded clone, and some rows leave it out.

v_call: TRBV27
j_call: TRBJ2-7
d_call: TRBD1
clone_size: NA
cdr3_nt: TGTGCCAGCAGTCAACAGGGGCTGCTTCCCTACGAGCAGTACTTC
cdr3_aa: CASSQQGLLPYEQYF

v_call: TRBV5-5
j_call: TRBJ2-6
d_call: TRBD2
clone_size: NA
cdr3_nt: TGTGCCAGCAGTCAGAGAACACCAGCGGGATTATCTGGGGCCAACGTCCTGACTTTC
cdr3_aa: CASSQRTPAGLSGANVLTF

v_call: TRBV19
j_call: TRBJ1-6
d_call: NA
clone_size: once
cdr3_nt: TGTGCCAGTAGTGCAGGGGCCTCCCGGAGGCCCCTCCACTTT
cdr3_aa: CASSAGASRRPLHF

v_call: TRBV1
j_call: TRBJ2-7
d_call: NA
clone_size: NA
cdr3_nt: TGCACCAGCAGCCAAGATGTTCCTAGCGGGGAATACGAGCAGTACTTC
cdr3_aa: CTSSQDVPSGEYEQYF

v_call: TRBV27
j_call: TRBJ2-1
d_call: TRBD2
clone_size: NA
cdr3_nt: TGTGCCAGCGGTCCCCTCAGCGGGAGGTCCGCCTACAATGAGCAGTTCTTC
cdr3_aa: CASGPLSGRSAYNEQFF

v_call: TRBV5-1
j_call: TRBJ1-1
d_call: NA
clone_size: NA
cdr3_nt: TGCGCCAGCAGCTTGGCCCTATCCGGGGGGAATCTCCCTGAAGCTTTCTTT
cdr3_aa: CASSLALSGGNLPEAFF

v_call: TRBV6-2/TRBV6-3
j_call: TRBJ2-7
d_call: NA
clone_size: NA
cdr3_nt: TGTGCCAGCAGCCGGGACAATTCCGAGCAGTACTTC
cdr3_aa: CASSRDNSEQYF

v_call: TRBV30
j_call: TRBJ1-3
d_call: NA
clone_size: NA
cdr3_nt: TGTGCCTGGAGTCGTAAAACGGCAGGGTCTGGAAACACCATATATTTT
cdr3_aa: CAWSRKTAGSGNTIYF

v_call: TRBV11-3
j_call: TRBJ2-1
d_call: NA
clone_size: NA
cdr3_nt: TGTGCCAGCAGCTTATCAAGGGGCCTCACTTACAATGAGCAGTTCTTC
cdr3_aa: CASSLSRGLTYNEQFF

v_call: TRBV7-2
j_call: TRBJ2-5
d_call: TRBD2
clone_size: once
cdr3_nt: TGTGCCAGCAGCTCCCCATGGGGGCGGGAGGACCAAGAGACCCAGTACTTC
cdr3_aa: CASSSPWGREDQETQYF

v_call: TRBV30
j_call: TRBJ1-4
d_call: NA
clone_size: NA
cdr3_nt: TGTGCCTTAGGAGAAATTAATGAAAAACTGTTTTTT
cdr3_aa: CALGEINEKLFF

v_call: TRBV20-1
j_call: TRBJ1-2
d_call: TRBD1
clone_size: NA
cdr3_nt: TGCAGTGCTAGTATGGACAGGGATGACTATGGCTACACCTTC
cdr3_aa: CSASMDRDDYGYTF

v_call: TRBV7-9
j_call: TRBJ2-7
d_call: TRBD2
clone_size: NA
cdr3_nt: TGTGCCAGCAGCTTAGTACTAGCGGGTGTATACGAGCAGTACTTC
cdr3_aa: CASSLVLAGVYEQYF

v_call: TRBV6-1
j_call: TRBJ2-3
d_call: NA
clone_size: NA
cdr3_nt: TGTGCCAGCAGTGAAGCGCACGGTCCCGCAGATACGCAGTATTTT
cdr3_aa: CASSEAHGPADTQYF

v_call: TRBV5-4
j_call: TRBJ2-6
d_call: TRBD1
clone_size: NA
cdr3_nt: TGTGCCAGCAGCTTTCAGCAGGGGGCTTTTGGGGCCAACGTCCTGACTTTC
cdr3_aa: CASSFQQGAFGANVLTF

v_call: TRBV19
j_call: TRBJ2-7
d_call: TRBD1
clone_size: NA
cdr3_nt: TGTGCCAGTAGTCCCATCCCTGGACAGGGGTGGAACGAGCAGTACTTC
cdr3_aa: CASSPIPGQGWNEQYF

v_call: TRBV6-5
j_call: TRBJ2-7
d_call: NA
clone_size: NA
cdr3_nt: TGTGCCAGCAGTTACTCTGTCGTCAGGGCCTACGAGCAGTACTTC
cdr3_aa: CASSYSVVRAYEQYF

v_call: TRBV19
j_call: TRBJ1-2
d_call: TRBD1
clone_size: NA
cdr3_nt: TGTGCCAGTAGCCGGGACAGAGTCTATGGCTACACCTTC
cdr3_aa: CASSRDRVYGYTF

v_call: TRBV27
j_call: TRBJ2-7
d_call: TRBD1
clone_size: NA
cdr3_nt: TGTGCCAGCAGTCCTTCCCTACCCGGGCCAGGGGGCTACGAGCAGTACTTC
cdr3_aa: CASSPSLPGPGGYEQYF

v_call: TRBV5-1
j_call: TRBJ2-7
d_call: NA
clone_size: NA
cdr3_nt: TGCGCCAGCAGCCCTGACTCTTCCTACGAGCAGTACTTC
cdr3_aa: CASSPDSSYEQYF

v_call: TRBV7-9
j_call: TRBJ1-4
d_call: NA
clone_size: NA
cdr3_nt: TGTGCCAGCAGCACCAGCGGACTTAATGAAAAACTGTTTTTT
cdr3_aa: CASSTSGLNEKLFF

v_call: TRBV18
j_call: TRBJ1-1
d_call: TRBD1
clone_size: NA
cdr3_nt: TGTGCCAGCTGTGGACAGGCAGAAGAAGCTTTCTTT
cdr3_aa: CASCGQAEEAFF

v_call: TRBV5-1
j_call: TRBJ1-1
d_call: TRBD1
clone_size: NA
cdr3_nt: TGCGCCAGCAGCTCGGGACAGGGGGCCACTGAAGCTTTCTTT
cdr3_aa: CASSSGQGATEAFF

v_call: TRBV27
j_call: TRBJ1-1
d_call: TRBD1
clone_size: NA
cdr3_nt: TGTGCCAGCAGTTTCTCCTTCGGACAGGGAATGAACACTGAAGCTTTCTTT
cdr3_aa: CASSFSFGQGMNTEAFF

v_call: TRBV6-2/TRBV6-3
j_call: TRBJ1-5
d_call: NA
clone_size: NA
cdr3_nt: TGTGCCAGCAGTTACCCGGGAGGGGGAAATCAGCCCCAGCATTTT
cdr3_aa: CASSYPGGGNQPQHF

v_call: TRBV3-1/TRBV3-2
j_call: TRBJ2-1
d_call: NA
clone_size: NA
cdr3_nt: TGTGCCAGCAGCCGTTCCGGGGAAAATGAGCAGTTCTTC
cdr3_aa: CASSRSGENEQFF

v_call: TRBV18
j_call: TRBJ2-1
d_call: NA
clone_size: once
cdr3_nt: TGTGCCAGCTCACCCCGGAGTCAGGGGGGTCGGAATGAGCAGTTCTTC
cdr3_aa: CASSPRSQGGRNEQFF

v_call: TRBV5-1
j_call: TRBJ1-1
d_call: TRBD1
clone_size: many
cdr3_nt: TGCGCCAGCAGCTTGGGAGGGGGCCTCACTGAAGCTTTCTTT
cdr3_aa: CASSLGGGLTEAFF

v_call: TRBV6-5
j_call: TRBJ1-1
d_call: TRBD1
clone_size: NA
cdr3_nt: TGTGCCAGCAGGGGACCGACAGGGATGAACACTGAAGCTTTCTTT
cdr3_aa: CASRGPTGMNTEAFF

v_call: TRBV7-2
j_call: TRBJ2-7
d_call: TRBD2
clone_size: NA
cdr3_nt: TGTGCCAGCAGCTTAGTCAGCGGGAGGGTTTACGAGCAGTACTTC
cdr3_aa: CASSLVSGRVYEQYF

v_call: TRBV4-3
j_call: TRBJ2-1
d_call: TRBD2
clone_size: NA
cdr3_nt: TGCGCCAGCAGCCAAGATGTGCGGGAGTGGGTCAATGAGCAGTTCTTC
cdr3_aa: CASSQDVREWVNEQFF

v_call: TRBV11-3
j_call: TRBJ2-2
d_call: NA
clone_size: NA
cdr3_nt: TGTGCCAGCAGCTTAGACCTTAGCGGAGGTGACACCGGGGAGCTGTTTTTT
cdr3_aa: CASSLDLSGGDTGELFF

v_call: TRBV27
j_call: TRBJ2-5
d_call: NA
clone_size: NA
cdr3_nt: TGTGCCAGCAGTTCCGCAGGGAAACAAGAGACCCAGTACTTC
cdr3_aa: CASSSAGKQETQYF

v_call: TRBV11-2
j_call: TRBJ2-1
d_call: NA
clone_size: NA
cdr3_nt: TGTGCCAGCAGCTTCGGACTATTAGGTTCCTACAATGAGCAGTTCTTC
cdr3_aa: CASSFGLLGSYNEQFF

v_call: TRBV7-6
j_call: TRBJ1-1
d_call: TRBD1
clone_size: NA
cdr3_nt: TGTGCCAGCAGCCTCGACCCACAGGGGTTGAACACTGAAGCTTTCTTT
cdr3_aa: CASSLDPQGLNTEAFF

v_call: TRBV6-5
j_call: TRBJ1-2
d_call: NA
clone_size: once
cdr3_nt: TGTGCCAGCAGTTACGAAGGGGTCTATGGCTACACCTTC
cdr3_aa: CASSYEGVYGYTF

v_call: TRBV5-1
j_call: TRBJ2-5
d_call: TRBD1
clone_size: NA
cdr3_nt: TGCGCCAGCAGTCCCTACAGGGGCAAGACCCAGTACTTC
cdr3_aa: CASSPYRGKTQYF

v_call: TRBV27
j_call: TRBJ1-6
d_call: TRBD1
clone_size: NA
cdr3_nt: TGTGCCAGCAGTTTAGAACTCCGGGACAGGGAGTATAATTCACCCCTCCACTTT
cdr3_aa: CASSLELRDREYNSPLHF

v_call: TRBV29-1
j_call: TRBJ1-1
d_call: NA
clone_size: NA
cdr3_nt: TGCAGCGTTGAAGATCGAGAGAACACTGAAGCTTTCTTT
cdr3_aa: CSVEDRENTEAFF